This TCR beta chain derives from a study of blood T cell repertoires in COVID-19. The germline gives CDR1 KGHSH, CDR2 LQKENI. The germline V and J ends were trimmed by 1 base and 8 bases, with 21 bases remaining between them. The length of the CDR3 is 17 residues. Assay used: immunoSEQ multiplex PCR; TCRdb lists only in-frame clones, some missing. The sample carries 250,000 or so clones, around 87% recorded once. Source material: PBMCs or T cells enriched from blood (not recorded which). The TCR comes from a woman in her forties or fifties who had recovered from COVID-19. V gene TRBV18 combines with J gene TRBJ2-1, with D possibly matching TRBD2 (5 bases). The CDR3 coding sequence is TGTGCCAGCTCACCACGGAAAGCCGGCGGGCCACGGCATGAGCAGTTCTTC. Its translation: CASSPRKAGGPRHEQFF. The full variable domain, its missing parts supplied by reference TRBV18 and TRBJ2-1, is NAGVMQNPRHLVRRRGQEARLRCSPMKGHSHVYWYRQLPEEGLKFMVYLQKENIIDESGMPKERFSAEFPKEGPSILRIQQVVRGDSAAYFCASSPRKAGGPRHEQFFGPGTRLTVL.